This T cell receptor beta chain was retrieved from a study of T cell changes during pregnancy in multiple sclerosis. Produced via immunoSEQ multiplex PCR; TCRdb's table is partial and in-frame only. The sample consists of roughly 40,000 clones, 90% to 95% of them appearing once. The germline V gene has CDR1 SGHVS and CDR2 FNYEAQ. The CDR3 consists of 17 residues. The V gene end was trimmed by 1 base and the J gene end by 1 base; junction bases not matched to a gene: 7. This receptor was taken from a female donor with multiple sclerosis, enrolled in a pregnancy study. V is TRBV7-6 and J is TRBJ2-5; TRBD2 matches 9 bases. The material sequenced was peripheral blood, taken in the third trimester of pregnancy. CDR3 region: CASSLVGSGRTQETQYF. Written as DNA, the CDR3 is TGTGCCAGCAGCTTAGTCGGTAGCGGGAGAACCCAAGAGACCCAGTACTTC.